These T cell receptor beta chains were read from a single sample in a study of control samples from healthy donors and cancer patients. Measured with immunoSEQ multiplex PCR; TCRdb has only the in-frame clones, and not every one. The profile shows some 99,000 clones, roughly 90% of them singletons. The sample taken for sequencing was blood. All receptors come from a woman in her 50s in good health. Both conserved end residues are part of each CDR3. D genes are given only for firm matches. The size entry is marked missing in some rows and otherwise reads once, few, many or a size class.

j_call clone_size d_call v_call cdr3_nt cdr3_aa
TRBJ2-5 . . TRBV7-2 TGTGCCAGCAGCTCACCCTGGGACGAGGAGAAAGAGACCCAGTACTTC CASSSPWDEEKETQYF
TRBJ1-2 . . TRBV11-2 TGTGCCAGCAGCTGTCAGGGGAAGGCGTGCTATGGCTACACCTTC CASSCQGKACYGYTF
TRBJ2-6 . . TRBV5-6 TGTGCCAGCAGCTTGGAAGGACCGGACGTGGCCAACGTCCTGACTTTC CASSLEGPDVANVLTF
TRBJ1-6 . . TRBV5-4 TGTGCCAGCAGCCCCAGCTCCTATAATTCACCCCTCCACTTT CASSPSSYNSPLHF
TRBJ1-2 once TRBD1 TRBV3-1/TRBV3-2 TGTGCCAGCAGCTGGGGACCGGGACAGGGGCGGGATGGCTACACCTTC CASSWGPGQGRDGYTF
TRBJ2-3 . . TRBV9 TGTGCCAGCAGCGTAGAAACAGCACCAGATACGCAGTATTTT CASSVETAPDTQYF
TRBJ2-4 once . TRBV3-1/TRBV3-2 TGTGCCAGCAGCCAAGGCGGAGCCAAAAACATTCAGTACTTC CASSQGGAKNIQYF
TRBJ1-1 . . TRBV19 TGTGCCAGTAGTCCGTTAACCAGTCGGGGCGCTAACACTGAAGCTTTCTTT CASSPLTSRGANTEAFF
TRBJ1-1 . . TRBV6-5 TGTGCCAGCAGTCCACCGACCCAGGGGAACACTGAAGCTTTCTTT CASSPPTQGNTEAFF
TRBJ2-1 . . TRBV6-6 TGTGCCAGCAGTTACTCTACGGGGGCCCCAAGCAATGAGCAGTTCTTC CASSYSTGAPSNEQFF
TRBJ2-3 . TRBD2 TRBV9 TGTGCCAGCAGCGAGAGCGGGGGGCTCACAGATACGCAGTATTTT CASSESGGLTDTQYF
TRBJ2-5 once . TRBV6-2/TRBV6-3 TGTGCCAGCAGTTCGGGCCGAGGGGGGCGAGAGACCCAGTACTTC CASSSGRGGRETQYF
TRBJ1-4 few TRBD1 TRBV6-5 TGTGCCAGCAGTTACTCGACAGGGGGGGGTGAAAAACTGTTTTTT CASSYSTGGGEKLFF
TRBJ1-3 . . TRBV6-5 TGTGCCGTCCGGGGAGGGCCAAGCTCTGGAAACACCATATATTTT CAVRGGPSSGNTIYF
TRBJ1-5 . . TRBV20-1 TGCAGTGCTGGCGCCGGGCCACTGTGGCATTTT CSAGAGPLWHF
TRBJ2-3 once TRBD2 TRBV4-1 TGCGCCAGCAGCCAAGACCCCCTAGCGGGGGGCGGAGATACGCAGTATTTT CASSQDPLAGGGDTQYF
TRBJ2-3 . . TRBV14 TGTGCCAGCAACCAAAGGGGCCCAGATACGCAGTATTTT CASNQRGPDTQYF
TRBJ1-3 . . TRBV2 TGTGCCAGCATGGAGGTAAACACCATATATTTT CASMEVNTIYF
TRBJ1-1 . . TRBV6-5 TGTGCCAGCAGTTACAGGGATGTGGACACTGAAGCTTTCTTT CASSYRDVDTEAFF
TRBJ1-4 . TRBD1 TRBV30 TGTGCCTGGAAGGGACAGGGTTTTGAAAAACTGTTTTTT CAWKGQGFEKLFF
TRBJ2-1 many . TRBV24-1 TGTGCCACCAGTGATTTCAAGAGACAGTCCAATGAGCAGTTCTTC CATSDFKRQSNEQFF
TRBJ1-3 . . TRBV25-1 TGTGCCAGCAGTGCTCTGCGGACCTCTGGAAACACCATATATTTT CASSALRTSGNTIYF
TRBJ2-7 . . TRBV5-1 TGCGCCAGCAGCCACCCGACAGGCTCCGAGCAGTACTTC CASSHPTGSEQYF
TRBJ2-1 . TRBD2 TRBV15 TGTGCCACCAGCACTACTAGCGGGAGGGCCAGTAATGAGCAGTTCTTC CATSTTSGRASNEQFF
TRBJ2-3 . . TRBV7-6 TGTGCCAGCAGCCCCCTCGGGAACCCTAGCACAGATACGCAGTATTTT CASSPLGNPSTDTQYF
TRBJ1-6 . TRBD1 TRBV2 TGTGCCAGCCCTCTACGACAGGGGGCATATTCACCCCTCCACTTT CASPLRQGAYSPLHF
TRBJ1-2 . . TRBV20-1 TGCAGTGCTAGTCTAACGGGGACACCTGGGCCTGGCTACACCTTC CSASLTGTPGPGYTF
TRBJ2-7 . . TRBV29-1 TGCAGCGTTGAAGAGGGGGACCCCTACGAGCAGTACTTC CSVEEGDPYEQYF
TRBJ2-6 once TRBD1 TRBV2 TGTGCCAGCACCTCCGGGACAGGGGTAACTGGGGCCAACGTCCTGACTTTC CASTSGTGVTGANVLTF
TRBJ2-2 . TRBD1 TRBV2 TGTGCCAGCAGGGGACAGGGAGCTCAAACAGGGGAGCTGTTTTTT CASRGQGAQTGELFF
TRBJ2-1 . . TRBV19 TGTGCCAGTAGTATCCGATCGGGGTACGCGGAGCAGTTCTTC CASSIRSGYAEQFF
TRBJ1-2 . . TRBV30 TGTGCCAAGGCCTTTAACTATGGCTACACCTTC CAKAFNYGYTF
TRBJ2-7 . . TRBV30 TGTGCCTGGAGTTTAGGGGGCGAGCAGTACTTC CAWSLGGEQYF